A single sample gave rise to the 28 T cell receptor beta chains below, sequenced in a study of shared clonotypes between healthy human individuals. This table comes from immunoSEQ multiplex PCR, and its TCRdb copy is limited to in-frame clones, with some not included. This table holds around 700,000 clones, approximately 73% found once. Sequencing was done on a sample of memory CD4+ T cells sorted from blood. Subset denoted: CD45RA-negative fraction. All receptors derive from a woman aged 25 to 45 in good health.

The chain is built from TRBV2 and TRBJ2-2; no firm D call. The CDR3 covers 13 residues. Germline V gene sequence: CDR1 SNHLY, CDR2 FYNNEI. Trimming removed 10 bases from V and 1 base from J, with 10 bases in between. The DNA of the CDR3 is TGTGCCACCAGACTCCAGAACACCGGGGAGCTGTTTTTT. It encodes CATRLQNTGELFF.

The V gene is TRBV4-2, the J gene TRBJ2-1, with a possible D match to TRBD2 (6 bases). Per the germline V gene, CDR1 is LGHNA and CDR2 is YNFKEQ. This CDR3 spans 13 amino acids. Trimming took off 0 bases at V and 11 bases at J, with 11 bases between the two ends. The CDR3 reads CASSQDLGGKQFF. The DNA of the CDR3 is TGTGCCAGCAGCCAAGATCTCGGAGGGAAGCAGTTCTTC.

V usage is TRBV20-1 and J usage is TRBJ2-7; no clear D. The ends were cut back, 3 bases at V and 4 bases at J, with 7 bases in the middle. Germline V gene lookup returns CDR1 DFQATT and CDR2 SNEGSKA (reference sequence). The CDR3 length is 11 residues. CDR3: CSASPNYEQYF. DNA for the CDR3: TGCAGTGCTAGCCCAAATTACGAGCAGTACTTC.

The chain links TRBV2 to TRBJ1-3; D perhaps matches TRBD1 (6 bases). Germline-derived CDR1 and CDR2 are SNHLY and FYNNEI. V lost 6 bases, J lost 4 bases, and 13 bases lay in between. CDR3 length: 14 residues. The CDR3 is CASSLGGRGNTIYF. As DNA, the CDR3 is TGTGCCAGCAGCCTAGGGGGGAGAGGAAACACCATATATTTT.

This chain's CDR3 is CASSLVRGANEQYF. Written as DNA, the CDR3 is TGCGCCAGCAGCTTGGTGCGGGGGGCCAACGAGCAGTACTTC. The gene calls are TRBV5-1 and TRBJ2-7; 8 bases map to TRBD2. Germline CDR1 and CDR2: SGHRS and YFSETQ. The CDR3 is made up of 14 amino acids. V lost 0 bases to trimming and J lost 5 bases; unmatched junction nucleotides: 4. Based on the CDR3 plus reference TRBV5-1 and TRBJ2-7, the full variable domain is KAGVTQTPRYLIKTRGQQVTLSCSPISGHRSVSWYQQTPGQGLQFLFEYFSETQRNKGNFPGRFSGRQFSNSRSEMNVSTLELGDSALYLCASSLVRGANEQYFGPGTRLTVT.

The J gene is TRBJ2-5, the V gene TRBV5-4, with unresolved D. V was trimmed by 0 bases and J by 1 base, leaving 10 bases between them. In germline, CDR1 is SGHNT, CDR2 YYREEE (reference sequence). The CDR3 is 15 residues long. CDR3: CASSLVLNSQETQYF. DNA of the CDR3: TGTGCCAGCAGCTTGGTGCTGAACAGCCAAGAGACCCAGTACTTC.

The chain combines TRBV4-1 with TRBJ2-1, with 7 nucleotides matching TRBD2. The V and J ends lost 0 bases and 5 bases, in that order; junction bases with no gene match: 7. The germline V gene has CDR1 MGHRA and CDR2 YSYEKL. The CDR3 has 16 residues. CDR3 coding DNA: TGCGCCAGCAGCCAAGATCGGCGGGAGCCCCACAATGAGCAGTTCTTC. Its translation: CASSQDRREPHNEQFF.

This chain uses TRBV10-2 with TRBJ2-5; TRBD2 matches at 14 bases. This CDR3 has 14 residues. CDR1 WSHSY and CDR2 SAAADI come from the germline V gene. V was clipped by 8 bases and J by 5 bases; unmatched bases: 4. CDR3 loop: CASRGTSGSETQYF. CDR3 nucleotide sequence: TGCGCCAGCCGCGGGACTAGCGGGAGTGAGACCCAGTACTTC.

The chain carries TRBV30 and TRBJ1-1; no firm D call. This CDR3 has 12 amino acids. Trimming pared 5 bases from V and 6 bases from J, leaving 13 bases between. In germline, CDR1 is GTSNPN, CDR2 SVGIG (reference sequence). The CDR3 DNA reads as TGTGCCTGGGGAAGCGGGAAGCCTGAAGCTTTCTTT. This gives the protein CAWGSGKPEAFF.

This clone was detected once. The rearrangement joins TRBV10-1 to TRBJ2-3; TRBD2 matches at 8 bases. CDR3 length equals 13 residues. Germline CDR1 reads WNHNN; CDR2 reads SYGVQD (reference sequence). V was pared by 5 bases and J by 6 bases, with 4 bases of the junction left unmatched. CDR3 amino acids: CASSPGGVDTQYF. The CDR3 nucleotides read TGCGCCAGCAGTCCGGGAGGGGTCGATACGCAGTATTTT.

This chain links TRBV4-2 with TRBJ2-1; 12 bases are a match to TRBD2. Germline CDR1 and CDR2: LGHNA and YNFKEQ. V lost 1 base and J lost 5; bases outside the gene matches: 0. This CDR3 is 15 amino acids long. Written as DNA, the CDR3 is TGTGCCAGCAGCCAAGGGACTAGCGGGGACAATGAGCAGTTCTTC. This translates into CASSQGTSGDNEQFF.

The J gene is TRBJ2-7, the V gene TRBV10-1; a possible D gene is TRBD1 (6 bases). The CDR3 is 11 amino acids. Germline V gene lookup returns CDR1 WNHNN and CDR2 SYGVQD (reference sequence). V dropped 6 bases and J dropped 6 bases, with 9 bases sitting between them. The DNA for the CDR3 is TGCGCCAGCAGCACAGGGTCCGAGCAGTACTTC. It specifies CASSTGSEQYF.

V is TRBV6-5 and J is TRBJ1-2, with 7 bases identical to TRBD1. With 6 bases clipped from V and 4 bases from J, the junction kept 11 bases outside the gene matches. CDR1 is MNHEY and CDR2 is SVGAGI in the germline V gene. The CDR3 extends over 15 amino acids. CDR3 in amino acids: CASSRDGTDLYGYTF. CDR3 DNA sequence: TGTGCCAGCAGCCGTGACGGGACAGACCTCTATGGCTACACCTTC.

This clone came up once. This chain uses TRBV5-6 with TRBJ2-5; D not resolved. The CDR3 is 13 amino acids. Trimming shortened V by 4 bases and J by 4 bases, and 11 bases separated the two germline ends. The germline V gene has CDR1 SGHDT and CDR2 YYEEEE. The CDR3 coding sequence is TGTGCCAGCAGCGACAAGATGCTAGAGACCCAGTACTTC. Protein: CASSDKMLETQYF.

The chain joins TRBV9 to TRBJ2-1; 14 bases match TRBD2. With 3 bases clipped from V and 2 bases from J, the junction kept 10 bases outside the gene matches. CDR1 and CDR2 from the germline V gene are SGDLS and YYNGEE. CDR3 length: 19 residues. CDR3: CASSAPGLAGVATYNEQFF. The CDR3 coding sequence is TGTGCCAGCAGCGCTCCGGGACTAGCGGGAGTAGCCACCTACAATGAGCAGTTCTTC.

The chain employs TRBV4-1 and TRBJ1-2; 9 nucleotides match TRBD1. The CDR3 runs 15 residues. J was trimmed by 8 bases and V by 4 bases; bases with no gene match: 11. Germline lookup yields CDR1 MGHRA and CDR2 YSYEKL. CDR3 nucleotides: TGCGCCAGCAGCCGAACAGGGGGCGAGGGTCGAGGCTACACCTTC. It translates to CASSRTGGEGRGYTF.

The chain links TRBV19 to TRBJ1-1, with D possibly TRBD1 on 5 matching bases. V was shortened by 6 bases and J by 5 bases, with 16 bases between the two germline ends. There are 14 residues in the CDR3. Germline-derived CDR1 and CDR2 are LNHDA and SQIVND (reference sequence). DNA of the CDR3: TGTGCCAGTAGCTCGCAGGGAGAGGGGACTGAAGCTTTCTTT. This translates into CASSSQGEGTEAFF.

This sequence joins TRBV28 and TRBJ1-2, with no clear D. The CDR3 runs 17 residues. Germline V lookup: CDR1 MDHEN, CDR2 SYDVKM. The V end lost 3 bases, the J end lost 5 bases, and 22 bases lay between the germline ends. In DNA form, the CDR3 reads TGTGCCAGCAGTTTCTCAAACCCCGGGATTCAAGTATATGGCTACACCTTC. Its protein product is CASSFSNPGIQVYGYTF.

The chain recombines TRBV19 with TRBJ2-1; D is perhaps TRBD1 (5 bases). Germline V gene data show CDR1 as LNHDA and CDR2 as SQIVND (reference sequence). V was trimmed by 4 bases and J by 8 bases, leaving 12 bases between them. The CDR3 runs 13 residues. The CDR3 here is CASSTSGFYEQFF. The CDR3 nucleotides read TGTGCCAGTAGTACGTCAGGGTTCTATGAGCAGTTCTTC.

This rearrangement joins TRBV19 to TRBJ2-3; 13 nucleotides line up with TRBD2. The CDR3 is made up of 14 amino acids. V was clipped by 10 bases and J by 4 bases; unmatched bases: 5. The V gene's germline CDR1 is LNHDA and CDR2 SQIVND (reference sequence). The CDR3 here is CATRLAGGPDTQYF. Written as DNA, the CDR3 is TGTGCCACGAGACTAGCGGGAGGCCCAGATACGCAGTATTTT.

This clone occurred many times. The chain carries TRBV4-1 and TRBJ2-3, with a weak D call TRBD2 (5 bases). Looked up from germline, CDR1 is MGHRA and CDR2 is YSYEKL. The CDR3 has 15 amino acids. V was shortened by 0 bases and J by 1 base, with 8 bases between the two germline ends. The chain's CDR3 is CASSQDGGRTDTQYF. The DNA of the CDR3 is TGCGCCAGCAGCCAAGATGGCGGGCGCACAGATACGCAGTATTTT.

This chain connects TRBV6-4 to TRBJ2-1; the match to TRBD2 covers 9 bases. After removal of 4 bases from V and 6 bases from J, the junction contained 4 bases not matched to a gene. CDR1 MRHNA and CDR2 SNTAGT come from the germline V gene. CDR3 length: 14 amino acids. The CDR3, as DNA: TGTGCCAGCAGTGTTAGCGGGAGTCTCAATGAGCAGTTCTTC. Translating it yields CASSVSGSLNEQFF.

The chain has TRBV7-9 and TRBJ1-2; tentatively, D is TRBD1 (5 bases). V gave up 1 base and J gave up 3 bases, with 12 bases separating them. This CDR3 region has 15 residues. The germline gives CDR1 SEHNR, CDR2 FQNEAQ (reference sequence). CDR3 sequence reads: CASSLGQGGDYGYTF. The DNA of the CDR3 is TGTGCCAGCAGCTTAGGTCAGGGAGGAGACTATGGCTACACCTTC.

This clone was seen many times. Other DNA sequences in this sample translate to the same CDR3. The genes are TRBV5-1 and TRBJ1-4, with 9 bases lining up with TRBD1. This CDR3 is built from 15 residues. Germline-derived CDR1 and CDR2 are SGHRS and YFSETQ. The trim removed 0 bases at V and 4 bases at J, leaving 1 base unmatched. CDR3 sequence reads: CASSLGDRDNEKLFF. The CDR3 coding sequence is TGCGCCAGCAGCTTGGGGGACAGGGATAATGAAAAACTGTTTTTT.

In its sample, this clone was seen a few times. The chain employs TRBV19 and TRBJ1-2; D uncertain. CDR3 length equals 12 residues. Germline CDR1 is LNHDA and CDR2 is SQIVND (reference sequence). Trimming stripped 3 bases from V and 2 bases from J, with 4 bases between. This chain's CDR3 is CASSISNYGYTF. In nucleotides, the CDR3 is TGTGCCAGTAGTATCAGCAACTATGGCTACACCTTC.

The DNA for the CDR3 is TGTGCCAGCAGTTCGCCCGGGACAGGGGGAGCGAGGGAGCAGTACTTC. Protein product: CASSSPGTGGAREQYF. The V call is TRBV28, the J call TRBJ2-7, with TRBD1 matching 11 bases. The J segment lost 7 bases and the V segment lost 4 bases, leaving 12 bases of the junction unmatched. From germline, CDR1 is MDHEN and CDR2 SYDVKM. The CDR3 is 16 amino acids.

The V call is TRBV10-3, the J call TRBJ2-1, with D uncertain. This CDR3 spans 14 amino acids. The V gene's germline CDR1 is ENHRY and CDR2 SYGVKD. V dropped 1 base and J dropped 5 bases, with 9 bases sitting between them. DNA for the CDR3: TGTGCCATCAGTGAGTTGGAGTTAAACAATGAGCAGTTCTTC. Amino acid sequence: CAISELELNNEQFF.

The gene calls are TRBV28 and TRBJ2-7; 12 nucleotides line up with TRBD2. The germline CDR1 and CDR2 sequences are MDHEN and SYDVKM. Trimming cost V 6 bases and J 3 bases; bases outside gene matches: 3. The CDR3 length is 14 residues. CDR3 sequence: CASSLAGGYYEQYF. CDR3 coding DNA: TGTGCCAGCAGCCTAGCGGGAGGGTACTACGAGCAGTACTTC.